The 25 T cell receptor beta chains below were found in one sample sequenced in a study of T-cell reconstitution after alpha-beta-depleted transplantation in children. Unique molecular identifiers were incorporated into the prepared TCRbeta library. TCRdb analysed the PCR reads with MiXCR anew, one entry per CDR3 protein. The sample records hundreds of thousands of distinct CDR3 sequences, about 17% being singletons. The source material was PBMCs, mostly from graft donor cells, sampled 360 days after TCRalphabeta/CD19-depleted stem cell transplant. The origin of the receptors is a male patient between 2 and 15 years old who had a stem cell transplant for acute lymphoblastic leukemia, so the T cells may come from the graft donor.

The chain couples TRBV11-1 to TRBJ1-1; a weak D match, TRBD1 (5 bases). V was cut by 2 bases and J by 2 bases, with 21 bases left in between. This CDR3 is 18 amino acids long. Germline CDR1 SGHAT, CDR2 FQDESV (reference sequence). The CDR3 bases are TGTGCCAGCAGCTTAATAACTGGGGCAGGGAGGGGAAACACTGAAGCTTTCTTT. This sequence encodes CASSLITGAGRGNTEAFF.

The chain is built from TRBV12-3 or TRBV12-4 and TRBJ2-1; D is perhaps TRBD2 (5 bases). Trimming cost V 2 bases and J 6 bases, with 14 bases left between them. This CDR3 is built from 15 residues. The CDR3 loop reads CASSLWVASGNEQFF. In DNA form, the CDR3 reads TGTGCCAGCAGTTTATGGGTAGCGTCGGGCAATGAGCAGTTCTTC.

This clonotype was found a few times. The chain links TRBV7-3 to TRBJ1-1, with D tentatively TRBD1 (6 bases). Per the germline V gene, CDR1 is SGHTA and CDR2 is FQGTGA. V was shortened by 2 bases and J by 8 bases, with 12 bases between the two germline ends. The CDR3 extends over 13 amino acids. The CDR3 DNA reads TGTGCCAGCAGCTTAGGGACTACAGGGGAAGCTTTCTTT. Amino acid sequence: CASSLGTTGEAFF.

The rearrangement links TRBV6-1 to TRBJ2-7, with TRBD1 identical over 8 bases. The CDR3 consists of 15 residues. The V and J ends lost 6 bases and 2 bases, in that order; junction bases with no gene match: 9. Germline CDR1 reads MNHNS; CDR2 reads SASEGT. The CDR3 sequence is CASSPPGTGTYEQYF. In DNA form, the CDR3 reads TGTGCCAGCAGCCCCCCCGGGACAGGTACCTACGAGCAGTACTTC.

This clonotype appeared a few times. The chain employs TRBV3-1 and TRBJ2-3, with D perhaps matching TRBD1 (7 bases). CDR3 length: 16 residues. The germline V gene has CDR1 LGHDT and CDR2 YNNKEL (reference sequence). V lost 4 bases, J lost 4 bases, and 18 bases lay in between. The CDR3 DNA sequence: TGTGCCAGCAGCCGACAGGGAGGACGTCGGGCAGATACGCAGTATTTT. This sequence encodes CASSRQGGRRADTQYF.

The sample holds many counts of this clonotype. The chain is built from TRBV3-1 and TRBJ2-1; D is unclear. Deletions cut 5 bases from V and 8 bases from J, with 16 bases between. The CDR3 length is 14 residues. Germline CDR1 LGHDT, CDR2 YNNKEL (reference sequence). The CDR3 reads CASSAHPSMHEQFF. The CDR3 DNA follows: TGTGCCAGCAGCGCCCACCCTAGTATGCATGAGCAGTTCTTC.

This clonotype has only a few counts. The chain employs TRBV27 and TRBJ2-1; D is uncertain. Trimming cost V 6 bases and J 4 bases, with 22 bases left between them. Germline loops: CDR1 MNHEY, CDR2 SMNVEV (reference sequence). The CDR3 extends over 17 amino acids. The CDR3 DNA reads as TGTGCCAGCAGCTTTGGCCCCTCAGCTCCACTTTACAATGAGCAGTTCTTC. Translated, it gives CASSFGPSAPLYNEQFF.

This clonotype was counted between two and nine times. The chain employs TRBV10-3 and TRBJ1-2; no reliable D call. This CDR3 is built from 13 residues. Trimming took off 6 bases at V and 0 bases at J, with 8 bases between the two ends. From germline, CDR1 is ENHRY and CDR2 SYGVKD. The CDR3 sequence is CAISGNSNYGYTF. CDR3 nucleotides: TGTGCCATCAGCGGGAATTCTAACTATGGCTACACCTTC.

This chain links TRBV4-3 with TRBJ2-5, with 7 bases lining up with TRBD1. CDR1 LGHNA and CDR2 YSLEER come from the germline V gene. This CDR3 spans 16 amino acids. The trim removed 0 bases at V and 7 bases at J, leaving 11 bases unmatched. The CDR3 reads CASSQDPKGAGRTQYF. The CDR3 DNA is TGCGCCAGCAGCCAAGATCCGAAGGGGGCAGGGAGGACCCAGTACTTC.

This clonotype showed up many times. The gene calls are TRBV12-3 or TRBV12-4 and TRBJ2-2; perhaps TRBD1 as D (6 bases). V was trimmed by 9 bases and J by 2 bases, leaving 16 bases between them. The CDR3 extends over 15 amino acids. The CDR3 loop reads CARVQGKVNTGELFF. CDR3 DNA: TGTGCCAGAGTACAGGGAAAGGTTAACACCGGGGAGCTGTTTTTT.

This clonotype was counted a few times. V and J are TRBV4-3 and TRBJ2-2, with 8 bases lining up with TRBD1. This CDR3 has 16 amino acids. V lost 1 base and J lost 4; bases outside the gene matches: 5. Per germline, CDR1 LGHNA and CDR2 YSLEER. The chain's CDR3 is CASSQVSQGATGELFF. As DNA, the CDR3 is TGCGCCAGCAGCCAAGTTAGTCAGGGGGCCACCGGGGAGCTGTTTTTT.

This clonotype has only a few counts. CDR3 region: CASSLGTSGRGGEQFF. The CDR3 coding sequence is TGTGCCAGCAGCTTAGGGACTAGCGGGAGAGGTGGAGAGCAGTTCTTC. This chain connects TRBV7-8 to TRBJ2-1; 13 positions agree with TRBD2. The CDR3 is 16 amino acids. Germline CDR1 SGHVS, CDR2 FQNEAQ. V shed 1 base and J 10 bases; nucleotides not matched to a gene: 7. Complete variable domain (other parts from reference TRBV7-8 and TRBJ2-1): GAGVSQSPRYKVAKRGQDVALRCDPISGHVSLFWYQQALGQGPEFLTYFQNEAQLDKSGLPSDRFFAERPEGSVSTLKIQRTQQEDSAVYLCASSLGTSGRGGEQFFGPGTRLTVL.

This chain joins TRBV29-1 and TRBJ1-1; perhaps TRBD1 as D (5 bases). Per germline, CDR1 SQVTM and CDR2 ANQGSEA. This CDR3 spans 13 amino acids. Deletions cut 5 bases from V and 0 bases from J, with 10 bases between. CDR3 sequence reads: CSVSRGLNTEAFF. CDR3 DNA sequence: TGCAGCGTTTCTAGGGGCCTGAACACTGAAGCTTTCTTT.

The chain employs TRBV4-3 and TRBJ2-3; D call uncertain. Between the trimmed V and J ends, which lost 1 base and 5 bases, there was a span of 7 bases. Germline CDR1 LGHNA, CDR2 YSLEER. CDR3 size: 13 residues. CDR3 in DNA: TGCGCCAGCAGCCAAGGGGTGGTAGATACGCAGTATTTT. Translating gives CASSQGVVDTQYF.

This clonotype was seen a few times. The CDR3 DNA reads as TGTGCCTGGAGTAGGGACAGGGATAATTCACCCCTCCACTTT. Translation: CAWSRDRDNSPLHF. The V gene is TRBV30, the J gene TRBJ1-6, with TRBD1 identical over 9 bases. Per germline, CDR1 GTSNPN and CDR2 SVGIG (reference sequence). V trimming: 2 bases; J trimming: 5 bases; junction bases outside the gene matches: 1. The CDR3 runs 14 residues.

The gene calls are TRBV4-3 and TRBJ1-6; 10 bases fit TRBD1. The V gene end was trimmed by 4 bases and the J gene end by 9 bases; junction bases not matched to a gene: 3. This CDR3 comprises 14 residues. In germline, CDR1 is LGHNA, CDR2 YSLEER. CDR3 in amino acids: CASSRRDRGSPLHF. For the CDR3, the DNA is TGCGCCAGCAGCCGACGGGACAGGGGTTCACCCCTCCACTTT.

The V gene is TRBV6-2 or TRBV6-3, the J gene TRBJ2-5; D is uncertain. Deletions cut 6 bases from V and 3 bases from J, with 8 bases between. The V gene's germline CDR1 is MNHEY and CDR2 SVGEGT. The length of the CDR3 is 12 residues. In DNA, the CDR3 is TGTGCCAGCAGACCGCAGAAAGAGACCCAGTACTTC. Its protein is CASRPQKETQYF.

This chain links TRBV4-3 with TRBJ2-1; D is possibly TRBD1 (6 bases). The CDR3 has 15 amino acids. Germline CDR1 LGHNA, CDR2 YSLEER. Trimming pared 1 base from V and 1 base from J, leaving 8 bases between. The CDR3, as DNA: TGCGCCAGCAGCCAAGTTACAGGGTCCTACAATGAGCAGTTCTTC. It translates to CASSQVTGSYNEQFF.

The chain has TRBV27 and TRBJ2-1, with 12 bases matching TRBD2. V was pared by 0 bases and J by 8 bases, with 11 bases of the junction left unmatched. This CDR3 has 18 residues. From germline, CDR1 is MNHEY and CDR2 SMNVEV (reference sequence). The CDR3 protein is CASSLSPRLGLAGDEQFF. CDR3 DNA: TGTGCCAGCAGTTTATCTCCCCGACTGGGACTAGCGGGTGATGAGCAGTTCTTC.

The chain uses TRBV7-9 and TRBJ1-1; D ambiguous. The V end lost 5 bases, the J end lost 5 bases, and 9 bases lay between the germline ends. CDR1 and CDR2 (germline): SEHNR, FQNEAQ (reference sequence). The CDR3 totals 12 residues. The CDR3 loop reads CASSVPITEAFF. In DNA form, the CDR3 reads TGTGCCAGCAGCGTCCCTATTACTGAAGCTTTCTTT.

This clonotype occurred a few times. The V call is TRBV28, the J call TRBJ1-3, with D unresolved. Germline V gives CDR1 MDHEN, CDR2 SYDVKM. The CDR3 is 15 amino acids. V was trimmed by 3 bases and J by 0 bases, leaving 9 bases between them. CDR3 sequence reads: CASSFGRISGNTIYF. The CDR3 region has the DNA TGTGCCAGCAGTTTCGGGCGGATCTCTGGAAACACCATATATTTT.

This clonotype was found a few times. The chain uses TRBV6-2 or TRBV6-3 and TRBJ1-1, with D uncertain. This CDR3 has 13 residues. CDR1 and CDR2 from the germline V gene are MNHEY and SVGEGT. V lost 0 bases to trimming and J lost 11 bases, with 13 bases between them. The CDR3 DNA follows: TGTGCCAGCAGTTACTCGGGTGGGATGAGCGCTTTCTTT. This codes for CASSYSGGMSAFF.

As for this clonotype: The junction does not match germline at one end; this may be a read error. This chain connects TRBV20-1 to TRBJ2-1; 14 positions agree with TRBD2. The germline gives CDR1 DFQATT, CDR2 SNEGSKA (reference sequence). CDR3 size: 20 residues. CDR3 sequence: CCARDMGTSGRLPFYNEQFF. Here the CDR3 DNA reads TGCTGTGCTAGAGATATGGGGACTAGCGGGAGACTCCCGTTCTACAATGAGCAGTTCTTC.

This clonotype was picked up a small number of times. CDR3: CAISEDSDYGYTF. In nucleotides, the CDR3 is TGTGCCATCAGTGAGGACAGCGACTATGGCTACACCTTC. The chain carries TRBV10-3 and TRBJ1-2; TRBD1 might be the D (5 bases). The CDR3 is 13 amino acids. Germline lookup yields CDR1 ENHRY and CDR2 SYGVKD. The V gene lost 2 bases and the J gene lost 3 bases, with 7 bases spanning the gap.

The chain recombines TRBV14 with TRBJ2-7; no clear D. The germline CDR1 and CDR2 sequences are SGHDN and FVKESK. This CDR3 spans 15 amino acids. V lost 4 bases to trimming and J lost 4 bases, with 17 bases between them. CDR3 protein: CASSRQQGFGYEQYF. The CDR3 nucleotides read TGTGCCAGCAGCCGTCAGCAAGGGTTTGGGTACGAGCAGTACTTC.